This T cell receptor beta chain was recovered during a study of CD8 T cells in Susac syndrome. An amount of RNA that ranged from roughly 0.5 to 1 ug was reverse transcribed with random hexamers. TCRdb independently ran MiXCR on the immunoSEQ multiplex PCR reads; one entry per CDR3 protein. Seen here are approximately 230,000 distinct CDR3 sequences, just under 95% observed once, and the top ten hold about 0.071%. The CDR3 is 12 residues long. V lost 5 bases and J 4 bases, leaving 8 bases between the germline ends. The germline V gene encodes CDR1 SGHNT and CDR2 YENEEA. V gene TRBV11-3 combines with J gene TRBJ1-1; D gene uncertain. This TCR was recovered from a human donor with multiple sclerosis. The sample taken for sequencing was CD4+ T cells from PBMCs. CDR3 protein: CASSPSGTEAFF. The CDR3 DNA is TGTGCCAGCAGCCCTAGCGGCACTGAAGCTTTCTTT.